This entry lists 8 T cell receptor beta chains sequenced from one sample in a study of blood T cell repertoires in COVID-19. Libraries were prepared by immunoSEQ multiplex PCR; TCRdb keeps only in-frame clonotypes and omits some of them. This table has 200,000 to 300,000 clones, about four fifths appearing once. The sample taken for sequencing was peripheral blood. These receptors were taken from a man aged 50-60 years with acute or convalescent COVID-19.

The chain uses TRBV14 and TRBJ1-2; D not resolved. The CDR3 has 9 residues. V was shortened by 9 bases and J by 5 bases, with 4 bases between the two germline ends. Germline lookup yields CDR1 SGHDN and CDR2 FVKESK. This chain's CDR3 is CARSYGYTF. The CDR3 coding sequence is TGTGCCAGGTCGTATGGCTACACCTTC.

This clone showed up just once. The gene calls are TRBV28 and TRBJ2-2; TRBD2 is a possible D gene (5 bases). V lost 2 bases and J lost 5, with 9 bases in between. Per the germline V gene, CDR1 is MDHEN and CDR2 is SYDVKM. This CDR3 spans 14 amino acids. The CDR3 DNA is TGTGCCAGCAGTTTAGCGCCGGGGACCGGGGAGCTGTTTTTT. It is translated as CASSLAPGTGELFF.

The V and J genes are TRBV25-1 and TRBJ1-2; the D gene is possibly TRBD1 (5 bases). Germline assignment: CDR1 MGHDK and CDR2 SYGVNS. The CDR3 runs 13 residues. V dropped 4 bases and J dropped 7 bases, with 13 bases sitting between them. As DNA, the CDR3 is TGTGCCAGCAGTGCGAAAAGGGGATCTGGCTACACCTTC. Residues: CASSAKRGSGYTF.

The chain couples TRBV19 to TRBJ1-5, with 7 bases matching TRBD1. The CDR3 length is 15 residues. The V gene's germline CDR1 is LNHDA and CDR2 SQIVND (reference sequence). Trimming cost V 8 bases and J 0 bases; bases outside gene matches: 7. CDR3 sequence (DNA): TGTGCCAGTTTAGGGACAGCTTATAGCAATCAGCCCCAGCATTTT. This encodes CASLGTAYSNQPQHF.

The CDR3 protein is CASSWGVGLVVYEQYF. The CDR3 nucleotides are TGTGCCAGCAGCTGGGGAGTTGGGCTTGTGGTCTACGAGCAGTACTTC. The chain carries TRBV5-6 and TRBJ2-7; D is perhaps TRBD2 (5 bases). V lost 3 bases to trimming and J lost 3 bases, with 19 bases between them. Per the germline V gene, CDR1 is SGHDT and CDR2 is YYEEEE. This CDR3 spans 16 amino acids.

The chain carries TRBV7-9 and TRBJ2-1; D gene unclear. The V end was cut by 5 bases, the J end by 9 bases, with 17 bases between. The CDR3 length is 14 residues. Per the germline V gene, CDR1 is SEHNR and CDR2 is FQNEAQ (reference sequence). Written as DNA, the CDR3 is TGTGCCAGCAGCCCCGCCTTAGAGGTCGCTGAGCAGTTCTTC. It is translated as CASSPALEVAEQFF.

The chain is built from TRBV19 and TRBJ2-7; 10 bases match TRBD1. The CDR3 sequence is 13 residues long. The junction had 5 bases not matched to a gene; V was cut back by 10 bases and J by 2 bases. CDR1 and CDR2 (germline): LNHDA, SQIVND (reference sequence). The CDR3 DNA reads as TGTGCCACTCGGGACAGGGGAACCTACGAGCAGTACTTC. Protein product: CATRDRGTYEQYF.

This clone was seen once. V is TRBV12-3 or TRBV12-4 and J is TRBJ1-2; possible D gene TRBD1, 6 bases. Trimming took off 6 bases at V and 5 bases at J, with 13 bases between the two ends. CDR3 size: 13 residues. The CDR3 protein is CASRLQGGYGYTF. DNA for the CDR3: TGTGCCAGCAGACTACAGGGCGGTTATGGCTACACCTTC.